This T cell receptor (beta chain) was identified in a study of shared clonotypes between healthy human individuals. Clones were read by immunoSEQ multiplex PCR, and TCRdb kept only the in-frame ones, dropping some. The repertoire holds some 470,000 clones, with 76% as singletons. CDR1 and CDR2 from the germline V gene are MNHNS and SASEGT. V was trimmed by 6 bases and J by 0 bases, leaving 9 bases between them. The CDR3 is 13 amino acids. Sequencing was performed on PBMCs. This clonotype originated in a woman in her 40s in good health. Some clones in this sample may be carry-over from other donors' samples. J is TRBJ2-7 and V is TRBV6-1; no clear D. This CDR3 reads CASSGQSSYEQYF. Here the CDR3 DNA reads TGTGCCAGCAGCGGGCAGAGCTCCTACGAGCAGTACTTC.